The next 22 T cell receptor beta chains were all read from a single sample in a study of T cell changes during pregnancy in multiple sclerosis. Clones were read by immunoSEQ multiplex PCR, and TCRdb kept only the in-frame ones, dropping some. Among 45,000 or so clones listed, 91% were seen once. The sequences come from CD8+ T cells from peripheral blood mononuclear cells, collected after pregnancy. The receptor source for this set is a female donor with multiple sclerosis, enrolled in a pregnancy study.

The chain employs TRBV4-3 and TRBJ2-4; possibly TRBD1 for D (5 bases). V was cut by 3 bases and J by 8 bases, with 23 bases left in between. The CDR3 sequence is 17 residues long. Per the germline V gene, CDR1 is LGHNA and CDR2 is YSLEER. The CDR3 DNA sequence: TGCGCCAGCAGCCAGGAACCCCATACAGGCTATCGGGACATTCAGTACTTC. This sequence encodes CASSQEPHTGYRDIQYF.

V is TRBV21-1 and J is TRBJ2-7; the table's D gene call, TRBD2, was not cross checked with the DNA. TRBV21-1 is a recognized pseudogene. The CDR3 contains 19 residues. CDR3 DNA sequence: TGTGCCAGCAGCAAAGGGGGTTCTAGCGGGAGGGATTGCTCCTACGAGCAGTACTTC. Its translation: CASSKGGSSGRDCSYEQYF.

The chain's CDR3 is CASSAGESWSGELFF. CDR3 nucleotide sequence: TGTGCCAGCAGTGCCGGGGAGAGTTGGTCCGGGGAGCTGTTTTTT. The genes are TRBV6-1 and TRBJ2-2; D perhaps matches TRBD2 (5 bases). The CDR3 totals 15 residues. The germline V and J ends were trimmed by 4 bases and 6 bases, with 15 bases remaining between them. Per the germline V gene, CDR1 is MNHNS and CDR2 is SASEGT.

The V gene is TRBV14, the J gene TRBJ1-1, with a weak D call TRBD1 (6 bases). The CDR3 spans 16 residues. V was pared by 7 bases and J by 1 base, with 19 bases between. Germline CDR1 SGHDN, CDR2 FVKESK. As DNA, the CDR3 is TGTGCCAGCATGCCATCAGGGGTTGGGAGGAACACTGAAGCTTTCTTT. Protein sequence: CASMPSGVGRNTEAFF. The full variable domain, rest sourced from reference TRBV14 and TRBJ1-1, is EAGVTQFPSHSVIEKGQTVTLRCDPISGHDNLYWYRRVMGKEIKFLLHFVKESKQDESGMPNNRFLAERTGGTYSTLKVQPAELEDSGVYFCASMPSGVGRNTEAFFGQGTRLTVV.

This clone occurred once. This sequence joins TRBV5-5 and TRBJ2-7; 10 positions match TRBD2. J lost 1 base, V lost 3 bases, and 10 bases had no gene match. The CDR3 is made up of 17 amino acids. Germline values: CDR1 SGHKS, CDR2 YYEKEE (reference sequence). CDR3 loop: CASSSKALAGVSYEQYF. Here the CDR3 DNA reads TGTGCCAGCAGCTCCAAAGCCCTAGCGGGAGTGTCCTACGAGCAGTACTTC. Using reference TRBV5-5 and TRBJ2-7 for the parts outside the CDR3, the full variable domain is DAGVTQSPTHLIKTRGQQVTLRCSPISGHKSVSWYQQVLGQGPQFIFQYYEKEERGRGNFPDRFSARQFPNYSSELNVNALLLGDSALYLCASSSKALAGVSYEQYFGPGTRLTVT.

The chain employs TRBV27 and TRBJ2-1, with D maybe TRBD1 (6 bases). V was clipped by 6 bases and J by 1 base, with 10 bases between them. The germline CDR1 and CDR2 sequences are MNHEY and SMNVEV (reference sequence). The CDR3 sequence is 14 residues long. The CDR3, as DNA: TGTGCCAGCAGGGACAGTGGGTCCTACAATGAGCAGTTCTTC. Translation: CASRDSGSYNEQFF.

This chain connects TRBV7-9 to TRBJ1-1, with TRBD1 matching 8 bases. Losses at the gene ends were 5 bases for V and 4 bases for J; bases not matched to a gene: 3. Germline loops: CDR1 SEHNR, CDR2 FQNEAQ (reference sequence). CDR3 length: 13 residues. DNA of the CDR3: TGTGCCAGCAGCGGTACAGGGGGCACTGAAGCTTTCTTT. Protein: CASSGTGGTEAFF.

J is TRBJ2-1 and V is TRBV13, with D perhaps matching TRBD2 (6 bases). The CDR3 loop spans 13 amino acids. Germline values: CDR1 PRHDT, CDR2 FYEKMQ (reference sequence). Trimming took off 3 bases at V and 8 bases at J, with 11 bases between the two ends. The CDR3 DNA sequence: TGTGCCAGCAGCTTTTCCGGGGACTATGAGCAGTTCTTC. It specifies CASSFSGDYEQFF.

The chain couples TRBV7-3 to TRBJ1-1, with a tentative D call TRBD1 (5 bases). Trimming removed 4 bases from V and 3 bases from J, with 24 bases in between. Germline CDR1 reads SGHTA; CDR2 reads FQGTGA. The CDR3 length is 18 residues. This chain's CDR3 is CASSSNPRVYSTDTEAFF. Written as DNA, the CDR3 is TGTGCCAGCAGCTCGAACCCCCGGGTATACTCGACAGACACTGAAGCTTTCTTT.

The V call is TRBV19, the J call TRBJ2-5; 7 bases line up with TRBD1. Germline CDR1 reads LNHDA; CDR2 reads SQIVND (reference sequence). V lost 2 bases and J lost 5; bases outside the gene matches: 11. This CDR3 region has 16 residues. CDR3 amino acids: CASSIYHRGSVETQYF. CDR3 sequence (DNA): TGTGCCAGTAGTATATATCACAGGGGATCCGTGGAGACCCAGTACTTC.

Note on this clone: Its ends do not fully match the called genes, so a read error is possible. This rearrangement joins TRBV7-2 to TRBJ2-4; 10 bases align to TRBD2. The V gene's germline CDR1 is SGHTA and CDR2 FQGNSA. The CDR3 is 18 amino acids. The CDR3 sequence: CASTLDSSGGLAKNIQYF. The CDR3 DNA follows: TGTGCCAGCACCTTAGATTCTAGCGGGGGATTAGCCAAAAACATTCAGTACTTC.

The chain employs TRBV7-2 and TRBJ2-7; D may be TRBD2 (5 bases). V was cut by 0 bases and J by 2 bases, with 8 bases left in between. Germline lookup yields CDR1 SGHTA and CDR2 FQGNSA. The CDR3 runs 14 residues. Written as DNA, the CDR3 is TGTGCCAGCAGCTTAGCCGGGATCCCCTACGAGCAGTACTTC. Its translation: CASSLAGIPYEQYF. The whole variable domain, filled in from reference TRBV7-2 and TRBJ2-7, reads GAGVSQSPSNKVTEKGKDVELRCDPISGHTALYWYRQSLGQGLEFLIYFQGNSAPDKSGLPSDRFSAERTGGSVSTLTIQRTQQEDSAVYLCASSLAGIPYEQYFGPGTRLTVT.

Turning to this clone: This CDR3 is also generated by other DNA sequences in the sample. The gene calls are TRBV5-1 and TRBJ2-7; TRBD1 matches 7 bases. Germline V gives CDR1 SGHRS, CDR2 YFSETQ. This CDR3 has 15 residues. Trimming at V came to 0 bases and at J to 4 bases, leaving 7 bases not matched to a gene. The CDR3 sequence is CASSLAGTALYEQYF. Written as DNA, the CDR3 is TGCGCCAGCAGCTTGGCAGGGACAGCTCTTTACGAGCAGTACTTC.

The V and J genes are TRBV5-6 and TRBJ2-4; D might be TRBD2 (5 bases). The CDR3 is made up of 16 amino acids. Germline lookup yields CDR1 SGHDT and CDR2 YYEEEE. V was clipped by 6 bases and J by 3 bases, with 19 bases between them. The CDR3 region is CASTEWTLDGKNIQYF. DNA of the CDR3: TGTGCCAGCACCGAATGGACTCTCGACGGCAAAAACATTCAGTACTTC.

In this sample, this clone turned up a few times. The chain combines TRBV10-3 with TRBJ1-5; 7 nucleotides line up with TRBD1. Trimming at V came to 5 bases and at J to 2 bases, leaving 6 bases not matched to a gene. Germline values: CDR1 ENHRY, CDR2 SYGVKD. The CDR3 has 15 amino acids. DNA for the CDR3: TGTGCCATCAGTACCGGGACAGATGGCAATCAGCCCCAGCATTTT. It yields the protein CAISTGTDGNQPQHF.

This clone turned up a few times. V and J are TRBV9 and TRBJ1-1; D is perhaps TRBD1 (5 bases). There are 13 residues in the CDR3. V gave up 0 bases and J gave up 3 bases, with 6 bases separating them. Germline-derived CDR1 and CDR2 are SGDLS and YYNGEE. For the CDR3, the DNA is TGTGCCAGCAGCGTAGTAGGGGACACTGAAGCTTTCTTT. Residues: CASSVVGDTEAFF.

The rearrangement uses TRBV30 and TRBJ2-7; 7 nucleotides align to TRBD2. V lost 0 bases to trimming and J lost 4 bases; unmatched junction nucleotides: 6. In germline, CDR1 is GTSNPN, CDR2 SVGIG (reference sequence). The CDR3 spans 14 residues. The CDR3 DNA follows: TGTGCCTGGAGTGTATTTCGGGGAGGGTACGAGCAGTACTTC. Translated: CAWSVFRGGYEQYF.

This clone was detected ten times or more. The chain employs TRBV5-1 and TRBJ2-7; 13 nucleotides align to TRBD2. There are 20 residues in the CDR3. The junction had 20 bases not matched to a gene; V was cut back by 8 bases and J by 0 bases. The germline V gene encodes CDR1 SGHRS and CDR2 YFSETQ. As DNA, the CDR3 is TGCGCCAGACCGGGACAGGGGGGAAAACTAGCGGGAGGGCCCTCCTACGAGCAGTACTTC. Its protein is CARPGQGGKLAGGPSYEQYF. The full variable domain, its missing parts supplied by reference TRBV5-1 and TRBJ2-7, is KAGVTQTPRYLIKTRGQQVTLSCSPISGHRSVSWYQQTPGQGLQFLFEYFSETQRNKGNFPGRFSGRQFSNSRSEMNVSTLELGDSALYLCARPGQGGKLAGGPSYEQYFGPGTRLTVT.

The chain carries TRBV6-1 and TRBJ2-7; perhaps TRBD1 as D (5 bases). The CDR3 runs to 14 residues. CDR1 is MNHNS, CDR2 SASEGT, per germline. V was shortened by 4 bases and J by 4 bases, with 14 bases between the two germline ends. The CDR3 loop reads CASSATTDYYEQYF. Written as DNA, the CDR3 is TGTGCCAGCAGTGCGACGACAGATTATTACGAGCAGTACTTC.

Comments on this clone: This specimen includes other DNA sequences encoding the same CDR3. The chain couples TRBV5-4 to TRBJ2-7; 9 positions agree with TRBD1. The germline V gene has CDR1 SGHNT and CDR2 YYREEE (reference sequence). J gave up 1 base and V 4 bases, and 3 bases lay outside the gene matches. The CDR3 has 14 amino acids. The DNA for the CDR3 is TGTGCCAGCAGCCCGGGACAGGGTTCCTACGAGCAGTACTTC. It yields the protein CASSPGQGSYEQYF.

This clone has a handful of counts. The V gene is TRBV4-2, the J gene TRBJ2-7, with D possibly TRBD2 on 7 matching bases. Germline-derived CDR1 and CDR2 are LGHNA and YNFKEQ. V dropped 6 bases and J dropped 4 bases, with 16 bases sitting between them. This CDR3 contains 14 residues. The chain's CDR3 is CASSPPGGLYEQYF. The DNA of the CDR3 is TGTGCCAGCAGTCCGCCGGGGGGCCTGTACGAGCAGTACTTC.

The gene calls are TRBV4-1 and TRBJ1-5; D is unresolved. CDR3 length equals 14 residues. Germline V gene lookup returns CDR1 MGHRA and CDR2 YSYEKL. Trimming took off 0 bases at V and 5 bases at J, with 8 bases between the two ends. The CDR3 is CASSQDTGYQPQHF. In DNA form, the CDR3 reads TGCGCCAGCAGCCAAGATACGGGATATCAGCCCCAGCATTTT.